The T cell receptor (beta chain) under discussion was sequenced for a study of blood T cell repertoires in COVID-19. Overall study: PBMCs, B-cell-depleted T cells, or T cells were the source of the cDNA or gDNA that made up the material.

Original data processing: Estimation of nucleated cell counts was performed using reference gene primer amplification. TCRdb's table, derived via immunoSEQ multiplex PCR, lists solely in-frame clones and lacks some. V and J calls and clone size come straight from that table; D and trimming were deduced from the DNA. The sample has under 350,000 clones, around nine tenths seen once. CDR1 MNHEY and CDR2 SVGAGI come from the germline V gene. The J segment lost 7 bases and the V segment lost 5 bases, leaving 5 bases of the junction unmatched. CDR3 length equals 14 residues. The V gene is TRBV6-5, the J gene TRBJ1-5; TRBD1 matches 10 bases. Sequenced input: peripheral blood. The clonotype was recovered from a middle-aged man with acute or convalescent COVID-19. The CDR3 DNA follows: TGTGCCAGCAGTCGGGGACAGGGGATACAGCCCCAGCATTTT. Protein sequence: CASSRGQGIQPQHF.